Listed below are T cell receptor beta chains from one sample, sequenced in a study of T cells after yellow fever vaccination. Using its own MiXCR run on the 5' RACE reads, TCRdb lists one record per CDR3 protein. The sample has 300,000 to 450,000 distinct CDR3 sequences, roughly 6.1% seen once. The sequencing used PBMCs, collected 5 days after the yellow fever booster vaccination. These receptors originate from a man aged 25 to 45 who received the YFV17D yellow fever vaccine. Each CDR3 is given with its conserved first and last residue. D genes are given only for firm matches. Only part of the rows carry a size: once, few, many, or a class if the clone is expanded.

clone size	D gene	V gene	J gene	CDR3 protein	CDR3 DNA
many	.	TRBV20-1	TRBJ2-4	CSAREATRIGNIQYF	TGCAGTGCTCGAGAGGCGACACGGATCGGTAACATTCAGTACTTC
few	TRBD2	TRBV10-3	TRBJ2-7	CAISLTSGSSEQYF	TGTGCCATCAGTCTGACTAGCGGGAGTTCCGAGCAGTACTTC
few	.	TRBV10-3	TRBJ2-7	CATAGGPMTDSYEQYF	TGTGCCACCGCCGGGGGTCCGATGACGGACTCCTACGAGCAGTACTTC
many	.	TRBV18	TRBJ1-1	CASSPREGDTEAFF	TGTGCCAGCTCACCACGGGAGGGGGACACTGAAGCTTTCTTT
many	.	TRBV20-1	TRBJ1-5	CSARATVGVQPQHF	TGCAGTGCTAGAGCCACCGTTGGGGTTCAGCCCCAGCATTTT
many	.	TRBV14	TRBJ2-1	CASSQDGLGQQFF	TGTGCCAGCAGCCAAGATGGGTTGGGGCAGCAGTTCTTC
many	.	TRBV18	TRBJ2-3	CASSPPGGPDTQYF	TGTGCCAGCTCACCACCGGGGGGCCCAGATACGCAGTATTTT
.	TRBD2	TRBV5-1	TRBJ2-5	CASSLVPSGNQETQYF	TGCGCCAGCAGCTTGGTGCCTAGCGGGAACCAAGAGACCCAGTACTTC
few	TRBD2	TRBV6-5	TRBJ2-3	CASSYSGGLAGPHTDTQYF	TGTGCCAGCAGTTACTCTGGGGGACTAGCGGGGCCACACACAGATACGCAGTATTTT
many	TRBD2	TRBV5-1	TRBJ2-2	CASNTYPPLAGGSGELFF	TGCGCCAGCAACACCTATCCCCCACTAGCGGGAGGTTCCGGGGAGCTGTTTTTT
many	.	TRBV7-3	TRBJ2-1	CASSLTSGGNEQFF	TGTGCCAGCAGCTTAACGTCAGGGGGGAATGAGCAGTTCTTC
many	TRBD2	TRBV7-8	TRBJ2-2	CASSADRIAGSRSGELFF	TGTGCCAGCAGCGCCGACCGTATAGCGGGGTCGCGTAGCGGGGAGCTGTTTTTT
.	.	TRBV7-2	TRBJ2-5	CASSLRALHQETQYF	TGTGCCAGCAGCCTCCGGGCCCTCCACCAAGAGACCCAGTACTTC
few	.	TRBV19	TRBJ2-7	CASSMAGYDYEQYF	TGTGCCAGTAGTATGGCTGGGTATGACTACGAGCAGTACTTC
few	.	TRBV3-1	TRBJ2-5	CASSQDIDRDSQQETQYF	TGTGCCAGCAGCCAAGATATTGACCGGGACTCCCAACAAGAGACCCAGTACTTC
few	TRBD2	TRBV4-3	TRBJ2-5	CASSQEPPGAGGLETQYF	TGCGCCAGCAGCCAAGAACCCCCTGGGGCGGGAGGGCTCGAGACCCAGTACTTC
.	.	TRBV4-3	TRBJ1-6	CASSQERLWALHF	TGCGCCAGCAGCCAAGAGCGCCTTTGGGCCCTCCACTTT
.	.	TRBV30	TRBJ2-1	CAWSELTKYNEQFF	TGTGCCTGGAGTGAACTAACGAAATACAATGAGCAGTTCTTC
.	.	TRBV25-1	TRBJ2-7	CASSDGPRGVAYEQYF	TGTGCCAGCAGTGATGGCCCGCGAGGGGTAGCCTACGAGCAGTACTTC
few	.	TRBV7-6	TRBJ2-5	CASSLDWKTQYF	TGTGCCAGCAGCTTAGATTGGAAGACCCAGTACTTC
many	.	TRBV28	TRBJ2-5	CASSLGSVETQYF	TGTGCCAGCAGTTTGGGTAGCGTGGAGACCCAGTACTTC
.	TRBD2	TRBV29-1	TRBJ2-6	CSVDQGLGANVLTF	TGCAGCGTCGATCAGGGACTAGGGGCCAACGTCCTGACTTTC
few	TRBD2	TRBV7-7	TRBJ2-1	CASSLRLAGPNEQFF	TGTGCTAGCAGCCTTCGACTAGCGGGACCCAATGAGCAGTTCTTC
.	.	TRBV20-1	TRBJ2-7	CSARAPGLGLFGTSEYF	TGCAGTGCTAGAGCCCCGGGCCTAGGGCTATTCGGTACATCGGAGTACTTC
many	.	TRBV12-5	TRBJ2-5	CASGLPPAEQTQYF	TGTGCTAGTGGTCTCCCCCCAGCGGAGCAGACCCAGTACTTC
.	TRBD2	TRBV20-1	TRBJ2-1	CSARIQREHHNEQFF	TGCAGTGCTAGGATACAGCGGGAGCACCACAATGAGCAGTTCTTC
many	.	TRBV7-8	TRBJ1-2	CASSLDTGARDGYTF	TGTGCCAGCAGCTTAGACACGGGGGCAAGGGATGGCTACACCTTC
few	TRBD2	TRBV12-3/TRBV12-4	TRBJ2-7	CASSLMREGVYEQYF	TGTGCCAGCAGTTTAATGCGGGAGGGTGTCTACGAGCAGTACTTC
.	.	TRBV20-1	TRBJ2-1	CSARVAGIPHEQFF	TGCAGTGCTAGAGTGGCCGGGATCCCCCATGAGCAGTTCTTC
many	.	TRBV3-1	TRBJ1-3	CASSQGVTGNTIYF	TGTGCCAGCAGCCAAGGTGTGACTGGAAACACCATATATTTT
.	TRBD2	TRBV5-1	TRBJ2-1	CASKEGTSGNNEQFF	TGCGCCAGCAAGGAAGGGACTAGCGGGAACAATGAGCAGTTCTTC
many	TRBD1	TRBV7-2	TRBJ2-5	CASSLGQRAETQYF	TGTGCCAGCAGCTTGGGACAGAGGGCAGAGACCCAGTACTTC
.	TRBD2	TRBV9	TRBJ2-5	CASSEGTSGQETQYF	TGTGCCAGCAGCGAGGGGACTAGCGGACAAGAGACCCAGTACTTC
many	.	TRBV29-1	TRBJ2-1	CSVNVPGKVDGYNEQFF	TGCAGCGTTAATGTCCCAGGGAAAGTAGATGGATACAATGAGCAGTTCTTC
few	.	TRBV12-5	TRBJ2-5	CASGLGSVGLNQETQYF	TGTGCTAGTGGTTTGGGAAGCGTAGGGCTAAACCAAGAGACCCAGTACTTC
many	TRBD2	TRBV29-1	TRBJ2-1	CSVDGLAGPNTEQFF	TGCAGCGTAGACGGACTAGCGGGTCCAAATACTGAGCAGTTCTTC
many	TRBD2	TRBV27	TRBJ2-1	CASSLHPSGNYNEQFF	TGTGCCAGCAGTTTACACCCTAGCGGCAACTACAATGAGCAGTTCTTC
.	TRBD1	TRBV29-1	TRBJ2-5	CSVEVWDSQTQYF	TGCAGCGTTGAAGTCTGGGACAGTCAGACCCAGTACTTC
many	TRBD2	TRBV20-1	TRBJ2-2	CSASTSGNPGELFF	TGCAGTGCTAGCACTAGCGGGAACCCCGGGGAGCTGTTTTTT
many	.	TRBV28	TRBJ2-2	CASRAVIGELFF	TGTGCCAGCAGAGCAGTCATCGGGGAGCTGTTTTTT
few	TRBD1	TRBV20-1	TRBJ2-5	CSAPPSWDRVLYQETQYF	TGCAGTGCTCCCCCCTCTTGGGACAGGGTTCTGTACCAAGAGACCCAGTACTTC
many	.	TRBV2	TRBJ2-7	CASSEAGEQYF	TGTGCCAGCAGTGAAGCCGGCGAGCAGTACTTC
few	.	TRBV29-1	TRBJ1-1	CSVDPGLRNTEAFF	TGCAGCGTTGACCCGGGACTCAGGAACACTGAAGCTTTCTTT
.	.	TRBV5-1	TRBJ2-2	CASSRTSGRSGELFF	TGCGCCAGCAGCCGAACTTCAGGCCGGTCCGGGGAGCTGTTTTTT
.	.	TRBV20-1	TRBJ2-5	CSALLPGPITRGETQYF	TGCAGTGCTCTCTTACCGGGACCGATTACGCGAGGCGAGACCCAGTACTTC
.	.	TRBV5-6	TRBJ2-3	CASSLVWGDTQYF	TGTGCCAGCAGCTTGGTTTGGGGGGATACGCAGTATTTT
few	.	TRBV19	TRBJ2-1	CASSTNEGEQFF	TGTGCCAGTAGTACTAACGAGGGTGAGCAGTTCTTC
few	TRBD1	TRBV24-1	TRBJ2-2	CATSDSGTGSTGELFF	TGTGCCACCAGTGACTCCGGGACAGGGTCCACCGGGGAGCTGTTTTTT
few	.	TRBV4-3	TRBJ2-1	CASSQDQGLPGYNEQFF	TGCGCCAGCAGCCAAGACCAGGGACTCCCAGGCTACAATGAGCAGTTCTTC
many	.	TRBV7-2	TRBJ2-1	CASSFQGYEQFF	TGTGCCAGCAGCTTCCAGGGTTACGAGCAGTTCTTC